Sequencing of this T cell receptor beta chain was carried out in a study of T cells in localized non-small cell lung cancer. V gave up 3 bases and J gave up 4 bases; unmatched junction bases: 0. Looked up from germline, CDR1 is KGHSH and CDR2 is LQKENI. The CDR3 consists of 14 residues. TCRdb's table, derived via immunoSEQ multiplex PCR, lists solely in-frame clones and lacks some. The sample includes 23,000 or so clones, about 94% of them seen just once. This TCR was sampled from a woman aged 35-75 years with stage I lung adenocarcinoma. The specimen was peripheral blood, collected before any cancer treatment. The chain combines TRBV18 with TRBJ2-3, with 11 bases lining up with TRBD2. The CDR3 DNA is TGTGCCAGCTCACCGGGACTAGCGGCAGATACGCAGTATTTT. This codes for CASSPGLAADTQYF. Full variable domain (outside the CDR3, taken from reference TRBV18 and TRBJ2-3): NAGVMQNPRHLVRRRGQEARLRCSPMKGHSHVYWYRQLPEEGLKFMVYLQKENIIDESGMPKERFSAEFPKEGPSILRIQQVVRGDSAAYFCASSPGLAADTQYFGPGTRLTVL.